These 3 T cell receptor beta chains were sequenced from one sample in a study of T cells expressing NK-cell markers. TCRdb re-called the 5' RACE reads and shows each CDR3 protein once, DNA omitted. The sample has about 540,000 distinct CDR3 sequences. The sequenced sample consisted of blood T cells: a sorted CD56 or NKG2C T cell subset, CD4+ or CD8+ T cells, or bulk PBMC T cells (not recorded which). These receptors originate from a man aged 18 to 35 in good health.

This chain uses TRBV6-5 with TRBJ2-3; TCRdb lists TRBD1, though no DNA is available to test this call. Germline V gene sequence: CDR1 MNHEY, CDR2 SVGAGI. The CDR3 spans 13 residues. The CDR3 sequence: CASSYGGRNTQYF.

V gene TRBV24-1 combines with J gene TRBJ2-4; checking the TCRdb D call of TRBD2 is not possible without DNA. Germline CDR1 reads KGHDR; CDR2 reads SFDVKD. The length of the CDR3 is 15 residues. The CDR3 spells CATRAKGGSENIQYF.

The rearrangement links TRBV7-2 to TRBJ2-5. Germline CDR1 SGHTA, CDR2 FQGNSA. This CDR3 has 12 residues. CDR3 sequence: CASLSISETQYF.